One sample yielded the 3 T cell receptor beta chains listed below, sequenced in a study of PD-L1 blockade in urothelial cancer. Clones were read by immunoSEQ multiplex PCR, and TCRdb kept only the in-frame ones, dropping some. The repertoire holds just over 50,000 clones, with around 85% as singletons. This specimen was PBMCs, taken around atezolizumab (anti-PD-L1) treatment. The receptor source for this set is a man aged 60 to 75 with urothelial cancer.

This rearrangement joins TRBV27 to TRBJ2-7; the match to TRBD1 covers 9 bases. This CDR3 comprises 16 residues. CDR1 and CDR2 (germline): MNHEY, SMNVEV (reference sequence). The V segment lost 6 bases and the J segment 4 bases; nucleotides outside the gene matches: 13. CDR3 coding DNA: TGTGCCAGCAGCAGGACGACCGGGACAGGGCCGTACGAGCAGTACTTC. Residues: CASSRTTGTGPYEQYF.

V gene TRBV6-1 combines with J gene TRBJ2-3; D is perhaps TRBD1 (5 bases). CDR1 and CDR2 (germline): MNHNS, SASEGT. The CDR3 spans 13 residues. Trimming removed 7 bases from V and 6 bases from J, with 14 bases in between. In nucleotides, the CDR3 is TGTGCCAGCAATATTAGGGGTTGGGATACGCAGTATTTT. This codes for CASNIRGWDTQYF.

This chain uses TRBV29-1 with TRBJ2-1; 8 bases line up with TRBD1. Germline CDR1 SQVTM, CDR2 ANQGSEA. J gave up 9 bases and V 7 bases, and 5 bases lay outside the gene matches. CDR3 length: 11 residues. The CDR3 is CSGAGGGEQFF. The CDR3 DNA sequence: TGCAGCGGGGCAGGGGGCGGTGAGCAGTTCTTC.